This TCR beta chain was identified during a study of CD8+CD57+ T cells in acquired aplastic anemia. Study overall: The mean DNA yield obtained from sorted CD4+ and CD8+ cells came to around 3 ug. Findings and limits, study-wide: It was found that roughly 29 CD8+ CDR3 sequences were shared between patients and controls.

Profiling that covered TCR beta VDJ and CDR3 relied on genomic DNA as its template. TCRdb re-called the reads with MiXCR, one entry per CDR3 protein. The sample holds around 180,000 distinct CDR3 sequences, about 60% seen once. CDR1 and CDR2 (germline): SGHTA, FQGNSA. This CDR3 contains 17 residues. J gave up 6 bases and V 3 bases, and 10 bases lay outside the gene matches. In the case of this clonotype: Its antigen is unknown.

The sequenced material came from sorted CD4+, CD8+, or CD8+CD57+ T cells (not recorded which) from PBMCs. The chain employs TRBV7-2 and TRBJ2-7; TRBD2 agrees at 14 bases. The TCR sequence derives from a human donor in good health. The CDR3 bases are TGTGCCAGCAGCTTCGCGACTAGCGGGGGGGCCGGTCGCGAGCAGTACTTC. Protein: CASSFATSGGAGREQYF.